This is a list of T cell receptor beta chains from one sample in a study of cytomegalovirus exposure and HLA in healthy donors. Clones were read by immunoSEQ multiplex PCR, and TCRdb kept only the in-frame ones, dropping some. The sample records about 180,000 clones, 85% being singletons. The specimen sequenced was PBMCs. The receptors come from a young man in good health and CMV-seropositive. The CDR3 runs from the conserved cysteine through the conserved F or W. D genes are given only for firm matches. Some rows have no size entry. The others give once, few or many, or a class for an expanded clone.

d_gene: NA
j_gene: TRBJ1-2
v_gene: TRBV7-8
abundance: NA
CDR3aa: CASSPKTSGGGYTF
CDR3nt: TGTGCCAGCAGCCCCAAAACGAGCGGCGGGGGCTACACCTTC

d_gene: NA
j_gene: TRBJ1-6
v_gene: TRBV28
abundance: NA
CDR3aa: CASSLGGSSYNSPLHF
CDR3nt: TGTGCCAGCAGTTTAGGGGGGAGCTCCTATAATTCACCCCTCCACTTT

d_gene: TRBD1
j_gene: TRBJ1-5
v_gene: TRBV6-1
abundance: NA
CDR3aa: CASSVLGQGSNQPQHF
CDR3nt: TGTGCCAGCAGTGTCCTCGGACAGGGGAGCAATCAGCCCCAGCATTTT

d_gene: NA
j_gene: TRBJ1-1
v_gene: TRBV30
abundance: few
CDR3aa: CAWSVRGDTEAFF
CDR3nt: TGTGCCTGGAGTGTACGGGGGGACACTGAAGCTTTCTTT

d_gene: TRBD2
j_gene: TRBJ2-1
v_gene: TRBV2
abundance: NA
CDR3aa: CASSEGGSSYNEQFF
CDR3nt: TGTGCCAGCAGTGAGGGCGGGAGCTCCTACAATGAGCAGTTCTTC

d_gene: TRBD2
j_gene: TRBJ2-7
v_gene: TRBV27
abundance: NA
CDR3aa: CASSLLGTSGRWYEQYF
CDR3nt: TGTGCCAGCAGTTTATTGGGGACTAGCGGGAGATGGTACGAGCAGTACTTC

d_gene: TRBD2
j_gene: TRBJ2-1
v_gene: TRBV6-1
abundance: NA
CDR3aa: CASSRAGETYNEQFF
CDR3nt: TGTGCCAGCAGTAGAGCGGGAGAGACCTACAATGAGCAGTTCTTC

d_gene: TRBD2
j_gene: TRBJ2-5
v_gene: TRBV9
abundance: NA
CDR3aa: CASSVGSSGSVETQYF
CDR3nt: TGTGCCAGCAGCGTAGGGAGTAGCGGGAGTGTCGAGACCCAGTACTTC

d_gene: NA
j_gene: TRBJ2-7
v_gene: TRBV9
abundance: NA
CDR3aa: CASSRRAAGADYEQYF
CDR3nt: TGTGCCAGCAGCCGACGGGCCGCGGGGGCAGATTACGAGCAGTACTTC

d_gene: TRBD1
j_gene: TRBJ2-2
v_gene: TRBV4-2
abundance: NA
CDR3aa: CASSPMGDRDGELFF
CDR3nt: TGTGCCAGCAGCCCCATGGGTGACAGGGACGGGGAGCTGTTTTTT

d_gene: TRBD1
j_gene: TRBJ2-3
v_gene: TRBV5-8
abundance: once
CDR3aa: CASSPGTGHGSTDTQYF
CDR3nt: TGTGCCAGCAGCCCCGGGACAGGGCATGGTTCCACAGATACGCAGTATTTT